The clone carrying this T cell receptor (beta chain) was recorded many times. Its antigen is unknown. Authors of the study amplified TCR beta CDR3 regions from RNA transcripts. In the first-round RT-PCR of the TCR CDR3, the HTBI primer set was used. TCRdb fed the multiplex PCR reads into MiXCR, producing one record per CDR3 protein. The data show approximately 400,000 distinct CDR3 sequences, around 14% seen once. The sample belongs to a study of T cells in Graves' hyperthyroidism and ophthalmopathy. Whole-study context: Peripheral blood samples were taken at initial diagnosis, prior to any treatment. General study points: Blood samples included most of the expanded thyroid clonotypes exceeding 0.001.

Investigators excluded patients with uncontrolled infection, other autoimmune disease, pregnancy or lactation. Germline values: CDR1 MNHEY, CDR2 SMNVEV (reference sequence). The V end lost 4 bases, the J end lost 3 bases, and 16 bases lay between the germline ends. The length of the CDR3 is 15 residues. The TCR sequence derives from a woman aged 18 to 35 with Graves' hyperthyroidism. The rearrangement links TRBV27 to TRBJ2-7, with D hard to call. The sequenced material came from blood. This chain's CDR3 is CASSSKAKRYYEQYF. The CDR3 coding sequence is TGTGCCAGCAGTTCTAAAGCGAAACGATACTACGAGCAGTACTTC.